This TCR beta chain was profiled in a study of CD8 T cells in ankylosing spondylitis. With molecular barcodes, quantitative 5'-RACE was used to make the TCR beta libraries. TCRdb fed the 5' RACE reads into MiXCR, producing one record per CDR3 protein. Counted here are around 180,000 distinct CDR3 sequences, around 13% occurring once; the ten biggest clones make up roughly 11%. CDR1 is MNHEY and CDR2 is SMNVEV in the germline V gene (reference sequence). Trimming took off 6 bases at V and 4 bases at J, with 13 bases between the two ends. The CDR3 has 14 residues. General study findings and limits: Disease-linked clones reportedly showed significant enrichment in matched ankylosing spondylitis synovial fluid. Certain motif variants had earlier appeared in reactive arthritis synovial fluid and blood. In ankylosing spondylitis blood, a motif of roughly eight highly homologous TCR beta variants appeared characteristic.

This clonotype was counted a few times. Its antigen is still unknown. The rearrangement joins TRBV27 to TRBJ1-5; no clear D. Sample: blood, either unsorted or a sorted T cell fraction (not recorded which). The receptor comes from a female donor with ankylosing spondylitis or in good health (not recorded which). The CDR3: CASSERSKNQPQHF. The CDR3 DNA sequence: TGTGCCAGCAGCGAAAGGTCAAAGAATCAGCCCCAGCATTTT.